Shown below are 10 T cell receptor beta chains from a single sample sequenced in a study of cytomegalovirus exposure and HLA in healthy donors. PCR amplification relied on 60 Vbeta primers (plus 13 Jbeta primers). Sequencing was performed with immunoSEQ multiplex PCR; in TCRdb, only in-frame clones are kept and a portion is missing. The sample lists about 200,000 clones, around 77% occurring once. Sequencing input: PBMCs. Every receptor here comes from a woman in her thirties in good health and CMV-seronegative.

The rearrangement links TRBV28 to TRBJ2-7; TRBD2 matches at 7 bases. Germline V gene lookup returns CDR1 MDHEN and CDR2 SYDVKM. CDR3 length equals 15 residues. V shed 2 bases, J shed 3 bases, and the junction held 7 bases outside the gene matches. The CDR3 DNA reads as TGTGCCAGCAGTTTAGGGTCGGGAGGTATCTACGAGCAGTACTTC. Its protein is CASSLGSGGIYEQYF.

The chain combines TRBV7-6 with TRBJ2-4, with TRBD2 matching over 7 bases. Per the germline V gene, CDR1 is SGHVS and CDR2 is FNYEAQ. V was pared by 5 bases and J by 8 bases, with 9 bases of the junction left unmatched. The CDR3 is 14 amino acids. CDR3 nucleotides: TGTGCCAGCAGCGCTTTGGGCCGGGGGGACATTCAGTACTTC. Encoded protein: CASSALGRGDIQYF. Full variable domain (outside the CDR3, taken from reference TRBV7-6 and TRBJ2-4): GAGVSQSPRYKVTKRGQDVALRCDPISGHVSLYWYRQALGQGPEFLTYFNYEAQQDKSGLPNDRFSAERPEGSISTLTIQRTEQRDSAMYRCASSALGRGDIQYFGAGTRLSVL.

The chain couples TRBV15 to TRBJ2-1; TRBD2 might be the D (5 bases). CDR1 is LNHNV and CDR2 is YYDKDF in the germline V gene (reference sequence). V was shortened by 2 bases and J by 5 bases, with 13 bases between the two germline ends. CDR3 length equals 15 residues. This chain's CDR3 is CATSRRRSGNNEQFF. CDR3 coding DNA: TGTGCCACCAGCAGACGAAGAAGCGGCAACAATGAGCAGTTCTTC. Combining the CDR3 with reference TRBV15 and TRBJ2-1 gives the whole variable domain DAMVIQNPRYQVTQFGKPVTLSCSQTLNHNVMYWYQQKSSQAPKLLFHYYDKDFNNEADTPDNFQSRRPNTSFCFLDIRSPGLGDTAMYLCATSRRRSGNNEQFFGPGTRLTVL.

Concerning this clone itself: Germline and junction disagree at one end, which may indicate a read error. The chain joins TRBV29-1 to TRBJ1-2, with 12 bases fitting TRBD1. CDR1 SQVTM and CDR2 ANQGSEA come from the germline V gene. This CDR3 is 16 amino acids long. The CDR3 DNA is TGCAGCGTTGAAGATCTTATAGGGACAGGGGGCTATGGCTACCCCTTC. Amino acids: CSVEDLIGTGGYGYPF. Together with reference TRBV29-1 and TRBJ1-2, the CDR3 gives the full variable domain: SAVISQKPSRDICQRGTSLTIQCQVDSQVTMMFWYRQQPGQSLTLIATANQGSEATYESGFVIDKFPISRPNLTFSTLTVSNMSPEDSSIYLCSVEDLIGTGGYGYPFGSGTRLTVV.

J is TRBJ1-2 and V is TRBV7-9, with 9 positions matching TRBD1. This CDR3 is built from 16 residues. Germline CDR1 reads SEHNR; CDR2 reads FQNEAQ (reference sequence). V lost 1 base, J lost 8 bases, and 11 bases stayed unmatched. CDR3 loop: CASSLGPTGGEVGYTF. CDR3 nucleotides: TGTGCCAGCAGCTTAGGCCCCACAGGGGGCGAAGTGGGCTACACCTTC.

This sequence joins TRBV9 and TRBJ1-2; a possible D gene is TRBD1 (5 bases). CDR3 length: 13 residues. Germline V gives CDR1 SGDLS, CDR2 YYNGEE. Trimming took 0 bases from V and 6 from J, leaving 9 bases between them. The CDR3 nucleotides read TGTGCCAGCAGCGTAGGGGGCAGAGATGGCTACACCTTC. This codes for CASSVGGRDGYTF.

With regard to this clone: Distinct nucleotide sequences in the sample also encode this CDR3. V usage is TRBV6-5 and J usage is TRBJ2-7; 7 bases agree with TRBD1. The CDR3 has 14 amino acids. The trim removed 1 base at V and 1 base at J, leaving 1 base unmatched. The germline gives CDR1 MNHEY, CDR2 SVGAGI. The CDR3 sequence: CASSYWGQSYEQYF. The CDR3 DNA reads TGTGCCAGCAGTTACTGGGGACAGTCCTACGAGCAGTACTTC.

In this sample, this clone turned up once. The same CDR3 is also encoded by other DNA sequences in this sample. The V and J genes are TRBV19 and TRBJ2-1, with 7 bases lining up with TRBD2. The CDR3 sequence is 15 residues long. The V gene end was trimmed by 2 bases and the J gene end by 4 bases; junction bases not matched to a gene: 5. The germline gives CDR1 LNHDA, CDR2 SQIVND (reference sequence). The CDR3 loop reads CASSISASGYNEQFF. The CDR3 bases are TGTGCCAGTAGTATATCGGCTAGCGGATACAATGAGCAGTTCTTC.

This sequence joins TRBV6-6 and TRBJ2-5, with TRBD1 identical over 7 bases. This CDR3 has 15 amino acids. With V trimmed by 1 base and J by 7 bases, 9 bases remained unmatched. Germline V lookup: CDR1 MNHNY, CDR2 SVGAGI (reference sequence). The CDR3 loop reads CASSYYRGVERTQYF. The CDR3 DNA is TGTGCCAGCAGTTACTACAGGGGCGTGGAGAGGACCCAGTACTTC.

The chain is built from TRBV5-1 and TRBJ2-7; the match to TRBD2 covers 10 bases. The germline CDR1 and CDR2 sequences are SGHRS and YFSETQ. The CDR3 contains 16 residues. J gave up 2 bases and V 4 bases, and 9 bases lay outside the gene matches. The CDR3 spells CASSPNRGTSAYEQYF. The CDR3 nucleotides read TGCGCCAGCAGCCCCAACCGCGGGACTAGCGCCTACGAGCAGTACTTC.